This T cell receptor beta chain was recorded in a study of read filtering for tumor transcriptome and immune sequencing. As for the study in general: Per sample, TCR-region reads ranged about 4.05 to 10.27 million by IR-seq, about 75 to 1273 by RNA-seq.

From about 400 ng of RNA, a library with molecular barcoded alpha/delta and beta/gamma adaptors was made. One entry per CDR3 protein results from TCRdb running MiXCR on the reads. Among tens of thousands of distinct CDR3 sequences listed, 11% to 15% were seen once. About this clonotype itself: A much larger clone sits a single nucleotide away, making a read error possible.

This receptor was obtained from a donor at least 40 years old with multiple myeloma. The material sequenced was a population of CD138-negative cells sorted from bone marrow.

CDR3 sequence reads: CASGPTGAGELFF. CDR3 nucleotide sequence: TGTGCCAGCGGTCCGACAGGGGCCGGGGAGCTGTTTTTT. The chain combines TRBV12-3 or TRBV12-4 with TRBJ2-2; 8 bases match TRBD1. The V gene end was trimmed by 8 bases and the J gene end by 6 bases; junction bases not matched to a gene: 5. The CDR3 totals 13 residues.